This TCR beta chain was observed in a study of cytomegalovirus exposure and HLA in healthy donors. Study at large: Among 350 to 500 genotyped donors, approximately 80% fell in the Caucasian-associated ancestry cluster.

The CDR3 has 16 amino acids. Between the trimmed V and J ends, which lost 5 bases and 2 bases, there was a span of 18 bases. CDR1 KGHSH and CDR2 LQKENI come from the germline V gene. PCR involved 60 Vbeta and 13 Jbeta primers. Assay: immunoSEQ multiplex PCR; the TCRdb copy retains only in-frame clones and omits some. The sample includes roughly 140,000 clones, roughly three quarters of them seen just once. With respect to this clone: Its antigen remains unidentified.

Study-level results: Productive status was seen about 87% or about 30% of the time for most TCR beta V segments in an earlier analysis. It was taken for granted in presence/absence analyses that sequencing depth across donors was roughly uniform.

The sequencing input was PBMCs. The receptor was isolated from a man between 18 and 35 years old in good health and CMV-seronegative. The V gene is TRBV18, the J gene TRBJ1-1; D is ambiguous. CDR3: CASSKSGPDANTEAFF. The DNA for the CDR3 is TGTGCCAGCTCAAAAAGTGGGCCGGATGCTAACACTGAAGCTTTCTTT.